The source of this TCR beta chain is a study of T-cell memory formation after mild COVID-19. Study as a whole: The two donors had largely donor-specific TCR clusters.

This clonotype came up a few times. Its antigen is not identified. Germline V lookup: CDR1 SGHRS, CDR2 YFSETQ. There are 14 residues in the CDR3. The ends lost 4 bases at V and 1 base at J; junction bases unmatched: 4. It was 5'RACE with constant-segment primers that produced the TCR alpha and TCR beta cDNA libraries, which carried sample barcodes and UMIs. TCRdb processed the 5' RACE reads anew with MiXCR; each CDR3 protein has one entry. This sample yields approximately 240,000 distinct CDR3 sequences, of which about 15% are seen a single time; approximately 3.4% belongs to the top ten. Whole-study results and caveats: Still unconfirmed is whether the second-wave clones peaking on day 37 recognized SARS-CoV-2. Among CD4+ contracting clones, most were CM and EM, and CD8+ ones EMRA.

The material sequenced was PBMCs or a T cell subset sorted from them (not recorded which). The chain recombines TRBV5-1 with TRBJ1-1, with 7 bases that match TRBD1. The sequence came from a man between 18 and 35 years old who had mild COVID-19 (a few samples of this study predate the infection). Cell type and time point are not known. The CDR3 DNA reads TGCGCCAGCAGCATAACAGGGGAGAACACTGAAGCTTTCTTT. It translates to CASSITGENTEAFF.